The rows below give T cell receptor beta chains drawn from one sample of a study of blood T cells in healthy people across ages. A single record per CDR3 protein comes from TCRdb applying MiXCR to the 5' RACE reads. The sample holds about 680,000 distinct CDR3 sequences, 49% seen once. The sequencing sample was made of blood. Every receptor here comes from a woman aged 55 to 70 in good health. Both conserved end residues are part of each CDR3. The D gene is left open where the match is weak. Clone size is stated in some rows and not others, as once, few, many or a class when expanded.

TRBJ1-5,TRBV2,NA,NA,TGTGCCAGCAGATTAGGACTTAGCAATCAGCCCCAGCATTTT,CASRLGLSNQPQHF
TRBJ2-7,TRBV7-3,NA,NA,TGTGCCAGCAGCTTATGGGCCCTTGCTTACGAGCAGTACTTC,CASSLWALAYEQYF
TRBJ2-1,TRBV7-9,NA,few,TGTGCCAGCAGCTCCAGGGCAGAGCAGTTCTTC,CASSSRAEQFF
TRBJ2-1,TRBV29-1,TRBD2,NA,TGCAGCGGCGCTACTAGCGGGGGCTACAATGAGCAGTTCTTC,CSGATSGGYNEQFF
TRBJ1-4,TRBV6-5,NA,few,TGTGCCAGCAGTTACTCGACCGGGGGGAATGAAAAACTGTTTTTT,CASSYSTGGNEKLFF
TRBJ2-5,TRBV2,NA,NA,TGTGCCGCGGCCCCGAGATCCCAAGAGACCCAGTACTTC,CAAAPRSQETQYF
TRBJ2-1,TRBV4-2,NA,once,TGTGCCAGCAGCCACGACAGAAATTACAATGAGCAGTTCTTC,CASSHDRNYNEQFF
TRBJ1-4,TRBV30,NA,NA,TGTGCCTGGGGGTGGGGACGGGGAAATGAAAAACTGTTTTTT,CAWGWGRGNEKLFF
TRBJ2-7,TRBV12-3/TRBV12-4,TRBD1,NA,TGTGCCAGCAGTACGGGACAGTTTACTTTCGAGCAGTACTTC,CASSTGQFTFEQYF
TRBJ2-7,TRBV5-5,NA,NA,TGTGCCAGCAGCGAATGCACCGGGAAAGTGGGCTACGAGCAGTACTTC,CASSECTGKVGYEQYF
TRBJ2-1,TRBV5-1,NA,NA,TGCGCCAGCAGCCCGAATCAGGGATCTGGGGGTGAGCAGTTCTTC,CASSPNQGSGGEQFF
TRBJ2-2,TRBV20-1,NA,NA,TGCAGTGTTAAGACTAATACTAACACCGGGGAGCTGTTTTTT,CSVKTNTNTGELFF
TRBJ2-5,TRBV9,NA,once,TGTGCCAGCAGCGTAGAGGGGATCGGGGAGACCCAGTACTTC,CASSVEGIGETQYF
TRBJ1-5,TRBV15,NA,NA,TGTGCCACCAGCAGACAGGTCAATCGGCCCCAGCATTTT,CATSRQVNRPQHF
TRBJ2-7,TRBV6-5,TRBD1,NA,TGTGCCAGCAGCCGAGAGGGGGGGACAGGGCTCTACGAGCAGTACTTC,CASSREGGTGLYEQYF
TRBJ1-2,TRBV15,NA,NA,TGTGCCACCAGCAGGGCCACTCGGAGTGGTGGCTACACCTTC,CATSRATRSGGYTF
TRBJ2-3,TRBV10-3,TRBD1,NA,TGTGCCATCAGTGACGTGCAGGGGGATAGCACAGATACGCAGTATTTT,CAISDVQGDSTDTQYF
TRBJ2-7,TRBV7-9,NA,NA,TGTGCCAGCAGCTTAGTAGGGCCAGGGAACTACGAGCAGTACTTC,CASSLVGPGNYEQYF
TRBJ2-7,TRBV4-2,TRBD1,NA,TGTGCCAGCAGCCGGGGACAGGGGGTCCCCTACGAGCAGTACTTC,CASSRGQGVPYEQYF
TRBJ2-7,TRBV5-1,TRBD2,many,TGCGCCAGCAGCCCTAGCGGGAGCCCCTACAATGAGCAGTACTTC,CASSPSGSPYNEQYF
TRBJ1-1,TRBV3-1,NA,NA,TGTGCCAGCAGTCGCCATCTGGACCAAGCTTTCTTT,CASSRHLDQAFF
TRBJ2-2,TRBV4-1,TRBD1,once,TGCGCCAGCAGCCCCTCGACAGGGGGAACCGGGGAGCTGTTTTTT,CASSPSTGGTGELFF
TRBJ2-7,TRBV18,NA,NA,TGTGCCAGCTCACTACCGGGTAACGAGCAGTACTTC,CASSLPGNEQYF
TRBJ1-1,TRBV20-1,NA,few,TGCAGTGCTAGAGATGGGGGGGACACTGAAGCTTTCTTT,CSARDGGDTEAFF
TRBJ1-1,TRBV6-5,NA,NA,TGTGCCAGCAGTTCTCCCCGCGACGGGAACACTGAAGCTTTCTTT,CASSSPRDGNTEAFF
TRBJ2-3,TRBV6-5,TRBD2,NA,TGTGCCAGCAGTTATTTCGTAGCGGGAGTAGATACGCAGTATTTT,CASSYFVAGVDTQYF
TRBJ2-5,TRBV4-2,NA,NA,TGTGCCAGCAGCCAAGTGGGTTTCGGCGAGACCCAGTACTTC,CASSQVGFGETQYF
TRBJ1-1,TRBV12-3/TRBV12-4,NA,NA,TGTGCCAGCATTCGGACAGTGAACACTGAAGCTTTCTTT,CASIRTVNTEAFF
TRBJ2-7,TRBV27,NA,NA,TGTGCCAGCAGCCTGACGGACAGTCTCGAGCAGTACTTC,CASSLTDSLEQYF
TRBJ2-3,TRBV5-1,TRBD1,NA,TGCGCCAGCAGCTTGCTCCAGGGGGCCACAGATACGCAGTATTTT,CASSLLQGATDTQYF
TRBJ2-5,TRBV27,NA,NA,TGTGCCAGCAGTCTAGGGTATCCACCAAGCCGGGAGACCCAGTACTTC,CASSLGYPPSRETQYF
TRBJ2-3,TRBV5-1,TRBD2,many,TGTGCCAGCAGCTTAGCTAGCGGATCCACAGATACGCAGTATTTT,CASSLASGSTDTQYF
TRBJ2-3,TRBV29-1,TRBD2,few,TGCAGCGTTGTTGGACTAGCGGGAGCTAGCACAGATACGCAGTATTTT,CSVVGLAGASTDTQYF